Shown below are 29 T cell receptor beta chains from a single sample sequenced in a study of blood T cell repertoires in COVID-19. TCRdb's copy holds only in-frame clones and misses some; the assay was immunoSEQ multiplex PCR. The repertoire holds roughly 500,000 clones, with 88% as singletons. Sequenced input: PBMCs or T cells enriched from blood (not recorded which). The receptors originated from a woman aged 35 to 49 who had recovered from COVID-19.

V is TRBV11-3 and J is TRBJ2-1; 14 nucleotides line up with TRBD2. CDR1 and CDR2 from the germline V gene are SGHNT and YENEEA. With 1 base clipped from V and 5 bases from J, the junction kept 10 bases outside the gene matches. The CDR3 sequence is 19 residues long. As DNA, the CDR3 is TGTGCCAGCAGCTTAGGTGGACTAGCGGGAGGTCTAGAAAACAATGAGCAGTTCTTC. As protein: CASSLGGLAGGLENNEQFF. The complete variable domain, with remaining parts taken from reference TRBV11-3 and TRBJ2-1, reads EAGVVQSPRYKIIEKKQPVAFWCNPISGHNTLYWYLQNLGQGPELLIRYENEEAVDDSQLPKDRFSAERLKGVDSTLKIQPAELGDSAVYLCASSLGGLAGGLENNEQFFGPGTRLTVL.

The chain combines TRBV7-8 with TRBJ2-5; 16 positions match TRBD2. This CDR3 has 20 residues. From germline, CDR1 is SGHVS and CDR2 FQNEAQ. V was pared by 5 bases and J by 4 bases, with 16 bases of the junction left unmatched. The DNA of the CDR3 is TGTGCCAGCAGCCGACTACTCCCGGGACTAGCGGGAGGGCCGGGAGAGACCCAGTACTTC. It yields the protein CASSRLLPGLAGGPGETQYF. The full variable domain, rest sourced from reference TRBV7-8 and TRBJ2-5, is GAGVSQSPRYKVAKRGQDVALRCDPISGHVSLFWYQQALGQGPEFLTYFQNEAQLDKSGLPSDRFFAERPEGSVSTLKIQRTQQEDSAVYLCASSRLLPGLAGGPGETQYFGPGTRLLVL.

The CDR3 nucleotides are TGTGCCAGCAGCTTAGTTCGCGGGATTACAGATACGCAGTATTTT. Protein sequence: CASSLVRGITDTQYF. J is TRBJ2-3 and V is TRBV7-2, with D possibly TRBD2 on 6 matching bases. This CDR3 has 15 residues. Germline CDR1 reads SGHTA; CDR2 reads FQGNSA. V lost 1 base, J lost 3 bases, and 11 bases lay in between.

CDR3: CASSLGAVGGIQYF. The DNA for the CDR3 is TGTGCCAGCAGCTTAGGGGCGGTGGGGGGCATTCAGTACTTC. V gene TRBV7-2 combines with J gene TRBJ2-4; possibly TRBD2 for D (6 bases). Deletions cut 1 base from V and 9 bases from J, with 13 bases between. Germline values: CDR1 SGHTA, CDR2 FQGNSA. The CDR3 extends over 14 amino acids. The whole variable domain, remainder taken from reference TRBV7-2 and TRBJ2-4, is GAGVSQSPSNKVTEKGKDVELRCDPISGHTALYWYRQSLGQGLEFLIYFQGNSAPDKSGLPSDRFSAERTGGSVSTLTIQRTQQEDSAVYLCASSLGAVGGIQYFGAGTRLSVL.

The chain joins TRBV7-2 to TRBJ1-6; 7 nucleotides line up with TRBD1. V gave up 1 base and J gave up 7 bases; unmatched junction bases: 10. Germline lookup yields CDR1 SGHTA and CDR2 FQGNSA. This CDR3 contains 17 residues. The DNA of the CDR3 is TGTGCCAGCAGCTTAGAATGGCAGGGGGGAAGAAATTCACCCCTCCACTTT. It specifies CASSLEWQGGRNSPLHF.

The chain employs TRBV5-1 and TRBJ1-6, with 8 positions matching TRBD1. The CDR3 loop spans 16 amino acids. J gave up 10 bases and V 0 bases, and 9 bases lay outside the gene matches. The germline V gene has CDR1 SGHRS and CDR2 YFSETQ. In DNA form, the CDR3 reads TGCGCCAGCAGCTTGGGATCAGGACAGGGAAGCTCACCCCTCCACTTT. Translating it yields CASSLGSGQGSSPLHF.

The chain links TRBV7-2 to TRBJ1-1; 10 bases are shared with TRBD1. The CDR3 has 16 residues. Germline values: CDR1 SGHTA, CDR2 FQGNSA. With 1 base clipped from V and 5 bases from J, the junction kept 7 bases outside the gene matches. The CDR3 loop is CASSLVGQGRRTEAFF. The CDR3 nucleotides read TGTGCCAGCAGCTTAGTGGGACAGGGGCGCAGGACTGAAGCTTTCTTT.

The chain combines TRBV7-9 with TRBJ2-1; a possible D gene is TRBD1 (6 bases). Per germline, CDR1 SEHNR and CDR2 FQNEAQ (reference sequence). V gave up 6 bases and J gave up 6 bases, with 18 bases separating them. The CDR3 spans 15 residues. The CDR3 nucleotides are TGTGCCAGCAGATATAACAGGGATTTGAGCAATGAGCAGTTCTTC. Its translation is CASRYNRDLSNEQFF. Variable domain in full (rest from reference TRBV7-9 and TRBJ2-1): DTGVSQNPRHKITKRGQNVTFRCDPISEHNRLYWYRQTLGQGPEFLTYFQNEAQLEKSRLLSDRFSAERPKGSFSTLEIQRTEQGDSAMYLCASRYNRDLSNEQFFGPGTRLTVL.

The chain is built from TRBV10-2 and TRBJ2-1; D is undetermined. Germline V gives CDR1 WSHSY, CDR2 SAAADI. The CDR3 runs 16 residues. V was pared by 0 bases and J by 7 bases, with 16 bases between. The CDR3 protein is CASSESSGYLRNEQFF. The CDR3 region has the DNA TGCGCCAGCAGTGAGTCCTCCGGATACCTGAGGAATGAGCAGTTCTTC.

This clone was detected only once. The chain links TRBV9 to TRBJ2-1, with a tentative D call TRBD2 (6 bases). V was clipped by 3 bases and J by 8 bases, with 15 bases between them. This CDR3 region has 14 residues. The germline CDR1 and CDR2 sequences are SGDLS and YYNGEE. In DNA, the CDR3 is TGTGCCAGCAGCGCAGTGACTAGTTTACATGAGCAGTTCTTC. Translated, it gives CASSAVTSLHEQFF. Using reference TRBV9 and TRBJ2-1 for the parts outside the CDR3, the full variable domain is DSGVTQTPKHLITATGQRVTLRCSPRSGDLSVYWYQQSLDQGLQFLIQYYNGEERAKGNILERFSAQQFPDLHSELNLSSLELGDSALYFCASSAVTSLHEQFFGPGTRLTVL.

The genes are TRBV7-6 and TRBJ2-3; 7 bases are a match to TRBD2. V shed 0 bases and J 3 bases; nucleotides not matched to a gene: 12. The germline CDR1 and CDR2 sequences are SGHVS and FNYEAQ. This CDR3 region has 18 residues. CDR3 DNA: TGTGCCAGCAGCTTAGCTACACCCACTGCGGGAGTGACAGATACGCAGTATTTT. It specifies CASSLATPTAGVTDTQYF. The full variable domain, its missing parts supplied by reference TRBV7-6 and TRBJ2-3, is GAGVSQSPRYKVTKRGQDVALRCDPISGHVSLYWYRQALGQGPEFLTYFNYEAQQDKSGLPNDRFSAERPEGSISTLTIQRTEQRDSAMYRCASSLATPTAGVTDTQYFGPGTRLTVL.

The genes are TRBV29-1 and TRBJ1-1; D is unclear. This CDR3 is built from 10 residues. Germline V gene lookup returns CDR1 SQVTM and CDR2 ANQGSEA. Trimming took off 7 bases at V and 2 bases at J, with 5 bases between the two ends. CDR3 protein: CSGINTEAFF. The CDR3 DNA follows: TGCAGCGGTATAAACACTGAAGCTTTCTTT.

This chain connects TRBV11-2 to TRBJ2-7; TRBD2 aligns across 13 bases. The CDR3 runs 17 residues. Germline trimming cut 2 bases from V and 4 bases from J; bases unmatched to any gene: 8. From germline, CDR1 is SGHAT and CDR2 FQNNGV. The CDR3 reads CASSLLPGLAGFYEQYF. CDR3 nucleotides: TGTGCCAGCAGCTTACTCCCGGGACTAGCGGGATTTTACGAGCAGTACTTC.

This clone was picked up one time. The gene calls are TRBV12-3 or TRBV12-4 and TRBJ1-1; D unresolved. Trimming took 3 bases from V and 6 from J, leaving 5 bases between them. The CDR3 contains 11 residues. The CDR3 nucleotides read TGTGCCAGCAGTTTGGTAGCTGAAGCTTTCTTT. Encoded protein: CASSLVAEAFF.

DNA of the CDR3: TGTGCCAGCAGCTTACGACAGAGCTACAACACTGAAGCTTTCTTT. Its translation is CASSLRQSYNTEAFF. This chain links TRBV7-2 with TRBJ1-1, with TRBD1 as a possible D gene (5 bases). V was cut by 2 bases and J by 2 bases, with 12 bases left in between. The CDR3 spans 15 residues. CDR1 and CDR2 (germline): SGHTA, FQGNSA.

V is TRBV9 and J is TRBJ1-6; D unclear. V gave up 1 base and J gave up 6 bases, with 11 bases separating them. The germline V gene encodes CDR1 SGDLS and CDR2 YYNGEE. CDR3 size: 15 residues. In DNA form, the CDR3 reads TGTGCCAGCAGCGTATCGTCGCAGTTTAATTCACCCCTCCACTTT. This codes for CASSVSSQFNSPLHF.

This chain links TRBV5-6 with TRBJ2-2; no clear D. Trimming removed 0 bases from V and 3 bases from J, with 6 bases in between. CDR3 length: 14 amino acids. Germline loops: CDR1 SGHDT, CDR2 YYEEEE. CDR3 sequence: CASSLEPDTGELFF. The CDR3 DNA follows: TGTGCCAGCAGCTTGGAGCCGGACACCGGGGAGCTGTTTTTT.

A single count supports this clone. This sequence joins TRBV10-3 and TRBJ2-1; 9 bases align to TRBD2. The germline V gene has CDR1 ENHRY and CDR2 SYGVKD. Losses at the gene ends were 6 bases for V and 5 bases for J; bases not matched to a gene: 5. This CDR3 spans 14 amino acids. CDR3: CAIRRLAANNEQFF. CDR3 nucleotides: TGTGCCATCAGAAGACTAGCGGCAAACAATGAGCAGTTCTTC.

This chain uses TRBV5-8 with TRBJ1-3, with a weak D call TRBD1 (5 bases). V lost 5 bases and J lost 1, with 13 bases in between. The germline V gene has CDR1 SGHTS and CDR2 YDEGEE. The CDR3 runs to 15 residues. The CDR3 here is CASSFRGGSGNTIYF. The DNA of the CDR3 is TGTGCCAGCAGTTTTCGCGGGGGGTCTGGAAACACCATATATTTT.

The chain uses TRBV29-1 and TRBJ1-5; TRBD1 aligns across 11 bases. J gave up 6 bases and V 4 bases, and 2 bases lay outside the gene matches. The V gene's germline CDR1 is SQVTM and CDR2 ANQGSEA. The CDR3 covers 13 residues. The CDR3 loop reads CSVGTGGSQPQHF. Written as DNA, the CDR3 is TGCAGCGTTGGGACAGGGGGCTCTCAGCCCCAGCATTTT.

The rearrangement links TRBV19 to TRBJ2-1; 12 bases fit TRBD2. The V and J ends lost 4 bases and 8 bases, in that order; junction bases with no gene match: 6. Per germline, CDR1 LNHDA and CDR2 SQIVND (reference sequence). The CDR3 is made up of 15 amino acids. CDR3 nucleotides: TGTGCCAGTAGTAGTCTAGCGGGAGGGCCGGATGAGCAGTTCTTC. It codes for CASSSLAGGPDEQFF.

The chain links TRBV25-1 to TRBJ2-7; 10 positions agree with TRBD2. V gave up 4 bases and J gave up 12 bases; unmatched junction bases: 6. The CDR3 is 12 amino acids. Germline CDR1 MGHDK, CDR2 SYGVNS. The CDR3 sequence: CASSVSGGAMYF. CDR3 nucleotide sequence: TGTGCCAGCAGTGTGAGCGGGGGGGCAATGTACTTC.

In DNA form, the CDR3 reads TGTGCCAGTAGTCTTCGACTAGCGGGAGGTCTCTTAGACGAGCAGTACTTC. It encodes CASSLRLAGGLLDEQYF. J is TRBJ2-7 and V is TRBV19; TRBD2 agrees at 13 bases. V trimming: 5 bases; J trimming: 5 bases; junction bases outside the gene matches: 12. Germline-derived CDR1 and CDR2 are LNHDA and SQIVND (reference sequence). This CDR3 spans 17 amino acids.

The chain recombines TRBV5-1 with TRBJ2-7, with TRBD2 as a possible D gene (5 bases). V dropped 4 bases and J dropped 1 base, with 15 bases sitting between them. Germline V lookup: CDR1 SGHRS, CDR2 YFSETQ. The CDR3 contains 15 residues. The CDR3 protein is CASSPSMSGSYEQYF. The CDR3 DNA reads TGCGCCAGCAGCCCGTCGATGAGCGGTTCCTACGAGCAGTACTTC.

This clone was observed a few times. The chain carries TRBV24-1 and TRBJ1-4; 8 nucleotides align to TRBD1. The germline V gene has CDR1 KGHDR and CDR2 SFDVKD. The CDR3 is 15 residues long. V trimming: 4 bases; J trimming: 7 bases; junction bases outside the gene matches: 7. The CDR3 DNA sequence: TGTGCCACCAGTGACCCGACAGGGGCGAGTGAAAAACTGTTTTTT. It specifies CATSDPTGASEKLFF.

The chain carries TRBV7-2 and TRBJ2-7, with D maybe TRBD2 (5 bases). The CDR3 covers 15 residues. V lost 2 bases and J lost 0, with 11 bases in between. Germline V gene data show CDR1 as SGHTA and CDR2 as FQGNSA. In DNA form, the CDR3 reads TGTGCCAGCAGCTTACGCCTGGGGAGCTCCTACGAGCAGTACTTC. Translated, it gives CASSLRLGSSYEQYF.

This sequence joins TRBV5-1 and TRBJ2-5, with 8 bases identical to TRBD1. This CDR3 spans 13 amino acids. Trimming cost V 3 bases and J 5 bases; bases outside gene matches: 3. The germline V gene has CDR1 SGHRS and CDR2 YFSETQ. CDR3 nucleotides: TGCGCCAGCAGCTCAGGACAGGGTGAGACCCAGTACTTC. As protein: CASSSGQGETQYF.

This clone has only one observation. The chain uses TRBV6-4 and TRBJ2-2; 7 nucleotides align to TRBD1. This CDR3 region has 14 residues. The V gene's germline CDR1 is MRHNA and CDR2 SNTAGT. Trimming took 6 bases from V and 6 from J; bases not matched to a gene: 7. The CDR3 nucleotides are TGTGCCAGCAGGGCACAGGGGACGGCCGGGGAGCTGTTTTTT. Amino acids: CASRAQGTAGELFF.

The CDR3 DNA is TGTGCCAGCAGCTCTACAGGGGGCCGGGTCATTCAGTACTTC. Its translation is CASSSTGGRVIQYF. The chain carries TRBV5-8 and TRBJ2-4, with 9 bases lining up with TRBD1. The CDR3 has 14 residues. Unmatched junction bases numbered 7, after V lost 3 bases and J lost 9 bases. CDR1 and CDR2 (germline): SGHTS, YDEGEE.